This T cell receptor beta chain was retrieved from a study of blood T cell repertoires in COVID-19. Profiling relied on immunoSEQ multiplex PCR, and the TCRdb table lists in-frame clones only, not all of them. The sample has 220,000 or so clones, 84% seen once; the top ten hold approximately 6.6%. Looked up from germline, CDR1 is SGHAT and CDR2 is FQNNGV. Trimming shortened V by 5 bases and J by 11 bases, and 10 bases separated the two germline ends. CDR3 length equals 12 residues. All enrollees were roughly 18 to 89 years old and from about 25 US areas. Cohort allocation depended upon clinical history that participants reported.

The clonotype was recovered from a woman aged 40 to 50 who had recovered from COVID-19. Sequencing used PBMCs or T cells enriched from blood (not recorded which). The chain combines TRBV11-2 with TRBJ1-6, with D unresolved. This CDR3 is CASSPLGAPLHF. In DNA form, the CDR3 reads TGTGCCAGCAGCCCTCTCGGTGCACCCCTCCACTTT.